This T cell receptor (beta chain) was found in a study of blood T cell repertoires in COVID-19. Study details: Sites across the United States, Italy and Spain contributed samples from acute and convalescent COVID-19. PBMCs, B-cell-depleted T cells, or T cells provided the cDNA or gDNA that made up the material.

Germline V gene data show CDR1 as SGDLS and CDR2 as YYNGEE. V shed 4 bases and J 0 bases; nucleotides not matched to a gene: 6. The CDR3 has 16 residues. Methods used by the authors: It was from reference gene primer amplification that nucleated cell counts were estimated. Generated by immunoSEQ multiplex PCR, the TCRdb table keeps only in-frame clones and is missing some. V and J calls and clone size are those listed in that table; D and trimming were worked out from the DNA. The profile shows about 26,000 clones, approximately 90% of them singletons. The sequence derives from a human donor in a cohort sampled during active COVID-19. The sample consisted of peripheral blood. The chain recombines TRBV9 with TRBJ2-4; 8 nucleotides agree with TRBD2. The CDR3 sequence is CASSPGGALAKNIQYF. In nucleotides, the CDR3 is TGTGCCAGCAGCCCCGGGGGGGCCCTAGCCAAAAACATTCAGTACTTC. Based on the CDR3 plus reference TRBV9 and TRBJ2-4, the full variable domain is DSGVTQTPKHLITATGQRVTLRCSPRSGDLSVYWYQQSLDQGLQFLIQYYNGEERAKGNILERFSAQQFPDLHSELNLSSLELGDSALYFCASSPGGALAKNIQYFGAGTRLSVL.